This TCR beta chain derives from a study of OX40 agonist ivuxolimab in advanced cancers. Looking at the study overall: Participants, around 80% male, averaged about 56 years of age, ranging from about 20 to 79. Whole-study findings and limits: Some nonresponders also had low normalized T-cell clonal expansion. Compared with others, partial responders at 0.1-3.0 mg/kg displayed clonal expansion among the lowest.

Trimming cost V 0 bases and J 4 bases; bases outside gene matches: 7. There are 15 residues in the CDR3. Per the germline V gene, CDR1 is SGDLS and CDR2 is YYNGEE. Clones were read by immunoSEQ multiplex PCR, and TCRdb kept only the in-frame ones, dropping some. Here the sample spans more than 20,000 clones, over 80% being singletons. Worth noting for this clone: Its antigen remains unidentified.

The chain is built from TRBV9 and TRBJ2-7; TRBD2 matches at 7 bases. The receptor was isolated from an adult with an advanced solid tumor such as melanoma, head and neck, liver or kidney cancer. The starting material was CD4+ or CD8+ T cells sorted from blood, obtained in a trial of the OX40 agonist ivuxolimab. CDR3 loop: CASSVGEGMGYEQYF. The CDR3 DNA is TGTGCCAGCAGCGTAGGGGAGGGAATGGGTTACGAGCAGTACTTC. The variable domain in full, with the rest retrieved from reference TRBV9 and TRBJ2-7, is DSGVTQTPKHLITATGQRVTLRCSPRSGDLSVYWYQQSLDQGLQFLIQYYNGEERAKGNILERFSAQQFPDLHSELNLSSLELGDSALYFCASSVGEGMGYEQYFGPGTRLTVT.